Sequencing of this T cell receptor (beta chain) was carried out in a study of blood T cell repertoires in COVID-19. The wider study: Whether acute or convalescent, the COVID-19 samples came from the United States, Italy and Spain. From T cells, B-cell-depleted T cells, or PBMCs came the material, which was cDNA or gDNA.

As originally analysed: Amplification with reference gene primers provided the estimates of nucleated cell counts. The repertoire was sequenced with immunoSEQ multiplex PCR; TCRdb's copy has only in-frame clones and lacks some. V and J calls plus clone size are reproduced from that table; the DNA served to infer D and trimming. The sample records around 620,000 clones, about 90% being singletons. From germline, CDR1 is MNHEY and CDR2 SMNVEV (reference sequence). The trim removed 5 bases at V and 3 bases at J, leaving 9 bases unmatched. There are 15 residues in the CDR3. The rearrangement links TRBV27 to TRBJ1-2, with 7 bases identical to TRBD1. The TCR sequence derives from a woman younger than 30 with acute or convalescent COVID-19. Specimen: peripheral blood. This CDR3 reads CASSLLRQGHYGYTF. CDR3 bases: TGTGCCAGCAGTCTCCTCCGACAGGGCCACTATGGCTACACCTTC.